These 22 T cell receptor beta chains came from one sample sequenced in a study of neurological immune-mediated disorders. Time point described: longitudinal time-point 3. MiXCR, applied by TCRdb to the 5' RACE reads, yields one record per CDR3 protein. The sample lists about 49,000 distinct CDR3 sequences, roughly 7.7% occurring once. The sample comprised PBMCs. The receptors shown here come from a woman in her thirties or forties in good health.

This clonotype was counted at least ten times. The chain links TRBV7-2 to TRBJ1-2; weak D call: TRBD1 (5 bases). V lost 5 bases, J lost 5 bases, and 9 bases lay in between. This CDR3 contains 12 residues. Germline assignment: CDR1 SGHTA and CDR2 FQGNSA. The CDR3 bases are TGTGCCAGCAGCCCTGACAGTTATGGCTACACCTTC. Its translation: CASSPDSYGYTF.

This clonotype occurred many times. The V gene is TRBV5-1, the J gene TRBJ1-1; 9 bases match TRBD1. Trimming at V came to 5 bases and at J to 3 bases, leaving 2 bases not matched to a gene. The germline V gene has CDR1 SGHRS and CDR2 YFSETQ. This CDR3 spans 13 amino acids. Here the CDR3 DNA reads TGCGCCAGCAGGCGACAGGGGGACACTGAAGCTTTCTTT. The encoded protein is CASRRQGDTEAFF. Full variable domain (outside the CDR3, taken from reference TRBV5-1 and TRBJ1-1): KAGVTQTPRYLIKTRGQQVTLSCSPISGHRSVSWYQQTPGQGLQFLFEYFSETQRNKGNFPGRFSGRQFSNSRSEMNVSTLELGDSALYLCASRRQGDTEAFFGQGTRLTVV.

This clonotype was counted at least ten times. CDR3: CASSQGDWVGWTEAFF. The CDR3 DNA sequence: TGTGCCAGCAGCCAAGGGGACTGGGTGGGGTGGACTGAAGCTTTCTTT. The chain couples TRBV3-1 to TRBJ1-1; possible D gene TRBD1, 5 bases. The germline V and J ends were trimmed by 1 base and 5 bases, with 17 bases remaining between them. The CDR3 runs 16 residues. Germline lookup yields CDR1 LGHDT and CDR2 YNNKEL (reference sequence).

Many counts were recorded for this clonotype. The chain has TRBV29-1 and TRBJ1-1; D is uncertain. Trimming left V 7 bases short and J 1 base short, with 13 bases between. The CDR3 covers 13 residues. Per germline, CDR1 SQVTM and CDR2 ANQGSEA. DNA for the CDR3: TGCAGCGGAGAACAGACCCCGAACACTGAAGCTTTCTTT. Encoded protein: CSGEQTPNTEAFF.

This clonotype appeared many times. The rearrangement uses TRBV6-5 and TRBJ1-4, with D tentatively TRBD1 (5 bases). The CDR3 contains 13 residues. V lost 6 bases, J lost 5 bases, and 10 bases lay in between. Germline V gives CDR1 MNHEY, CDR2 SVGAGI. CDR3 DNA sequence: TGTGCCAGCAGCAGGGACGGGAATGAAAAACTGTTTTTT. Translating gives CASSRDGNEKLFF.

The table lists this clonotype with many counts. The V and J genes are TRBV4-2 and TRBJ1-1, with D hard to call. The V end lost 0 bases, the J end lost 1 base, and 6 bases lay between the germline ends. CDR1 is LGHNA, CDR2 YNFKEQ, per germline. The CDR3 sequence is 14 residues long. The CDR3 sequence is CASSQDAGNTEAFF. The CDR3 coding sequence is TGTGCCAGCAGCCAAGATGCAGGGAACACTGAAGCTTTCTTT.

The sample holds many counts of this clonotype. The V gene is TRBV4-3, the J gene TRBJ1-2; 9 bases align to TRBD1. Trimming removed 0 bases from V and 4 bases from J; junction bases left unmatched: 9. There are 17 residues in the CDR3. Germline values: CDR1 LGHNA, CDR2 YSLEER. In DNA form, the CDR3 reads TGCGCCAGCAGCCAAGATTCGAACAGGGGGCGCGTCTATGGCTACACCTTC. Protein: CASSQDSNRGRVYGYTF.

There are many counts of this clonotype. The chain recombines TRBV20-1 with TRBJ1-1; 8 nucleotides match TRBD1. With 1 base clipped from V and 4 bases from J, the junction kept 5 bases outside the gene matches. Germline CDR1 and CDR2: DFQATT and SNEGSKA (reference sequence). The CDR3 has 14 residues. The CDR3 DNA sequence: TGCAGTGCTAGAGGCCCAGGGGGCGGCACTGAAGCTTTCTTT. Residues: CSARGPGGGTEAFF.

V and J are TRBV21-1 and TRBJ1-2; whether TRBD1, the table's D call, matches the DNA was not checked. TRBV21-1 is a known pseudogene. The CDR3 is 17 amino acids. CDR3: CASSKETEGQGKNGYTF. As DNA, the CDR3 is TGTGCCAGCAGCAAAGAAACTGAGGGACAGGGAAAGAATGGCTACACCTTC.

In its sample, this clonotype was seen many times. The chain is built from TRBV29-1 and TRBJ1-2; the D gene is possibly TRBD1 (6 bases). CDR3 length equals 13 residues. The V gene lost 4 bases and the J gene lost 0 bases, with 9 bases spanning the gap. Germline V gene sequence: CDR1 SQVTM, CDR2 ANQGSEA. The CDR3 region is CSVAGGTNYGYTF. CDR3 nucleotides: TGCAGCGTTGCGGGGGGCACTAACTATGGCTACACCTTC.

Ten or more counts support this clonotype. This chain connects TRBV7-2 to TRBJ1-3; 10 nucleotides agree with TRBD1. CDR3 length equals 15 residues. V gave up 10 bases and J gave up 0 bases; unmatched junction bases: 6. Looked up from germline, CDR1 is SGHTA and CDR2 is FQGNSA. The CDR3 is CATGQGVLSGNTIYF. The CDR3 nucleotides read TGTGCCACCGGACAGGGGGTCCTCTCTGGAAACACCATATATTTT.

Ten or more counts support this clonotype. V usage is TRBV20-1 and J usage is TRBJ2-3, with TRBD2 matching over 8 bases. In germline, CDR1 is DFQATT, CDR2 SNEGSKA (reference sequence). There are 14 residues in the CDR3. J gave up 5 bases and V 6 bases, and 10 bases lay outside the gene matches. CDR3 loop: CSAKSGSALDTQYF. The CDR3 coding sequence is TGCAGTGCCAAAAGCGGGAGTGCGTTAGATACGCAGTATTTT.

This clonotype was observed at least ten times. This chain joins TRBV12-3 or TRBV12-4 and TRBJ1-6; 9 nucleotides match TRBD1. The length of the CDR3 is 14 residues. J lost 7 bases, V lost 6 bases, and 4 bases had no gene match. The CDR3 sequence: CASSRTGENSPLHF. The CDR3 coding sequence is TGTGCCAGCAGCAGGACAGGGGAGAATTCACCCCTCCACTTT.

This clonotype occurred many times. The chain links TRBV7-2 to TRBJ1-5; 7 bases are a match to TRBD1. CDR1 SGHTA and CDR2 FQGNSA come from the germline V gene. V shed 3 bases, J shed 4 bases, and the junction held 6 bases outside the gene matches. The CDR3 covers 15 residues. This CDR3 is CASSLNRGGNQPQHF. In nucleotides, the CDR3 is TGTGCCAGCAGCTTGAACAGGGGTGGAAATCAGCCCCAGCATTTT.

This clonotype came up many times. V usage is TRBV12-3 or TRBV12-4 and J usage is TRBJ2-5; the D call may be TRBD1 or TRBD2 (5 bases each). The CDR3 runs to 15 residues. The V and J ends lost 5 bases and 5 bases respectively, with 18 bases between them. DNA of the CDR3: TGTGCCAGCAGTACAAATTGGGGGATTGGGGAGACCCAGTACTTC. Translating it yields CASSTNWGIGETQYF.

Ten or more counts support this clonotype. The chain joins TRBV7-2 to TRBJ1-4, with 8 nucleotides matching TRBD1. From germline, CDR1 is SGHTA and CDR2 FQGNSA. The CDR3 has 15 residues. Trimming at V came to 3 bases and at J to 5 bases, leaving 5 bases not matched to a gene. CDR3: CASSFDRGSNEKLFF. The CDR3 nucleotides read TGTGCCAGCAGCTTCGACAGGGGCTCAAATGAAAAACTGTTTTTT.

This clonotype appeared many times. The J gene is TRBJ2-1, the V gene TRBV5-1; 7 bases map to TRBD2. The CDR3 sequence is 17 residues long. Unmatched junction bases numbered 6, after V lost 0 bases and J lost 0 bases. Germline-derived CDR1 and CDR2 are SGHRS and YFSETQ. In nucleotides, the CDR3 is TGCGCCAGCAGCTTGGAGGCGGGAGCATTCTCCTACAATGAGCAGTTCTTC. This gives the protein CASSLEAGAFSYNEQFF. Complete variable domain (other parts from reference TRBV5-1 and TRBJ2-1): KAGVTQTPRYLIKTRGQQVTLSCSPISGHRSVSWYQQTPGQGLQFLFEYFSETQRNKGNFPGRFSGRQFSNSRSEMNVSTLELGDSALYLCASSLEAGAFSYNEQFFGPGTRLTVL.

There are many counts of this clonotype. The chain is built from TRBV6-6 and TRBJ1-5; weak D call: TRBD1 (5 bases). Germline CDR1 reads MNHNY; CDR2 reads SVGAGI (reference sequence). The ends were cut back, 7 bases at V and 12 bases at J, with 16 bases in the middle. The CDR3 has 12 amino acids. The CDR3 DNA sequence: TGTGCCAGCACCAGTACGGGGGGGGGCCAGCATTTT. Translated: CASTSTGGGQHF.

At least ten counts were recorded for this clonotype. The chain recombines TRBV7-2 with TRBJ2-4; D is possibly TRBD1 or TRBD2 (6 bases each). V shed 2 bases and J shed 3 bases, with 20 bases lying between them. There are 18 residues in the CDR3. Germline V CDR1 and CDR2: SGHTA, FQGNSA. CDR3 nucleotides: TGTGCCAGCAGCTTAAGGATTGTGGGGGGCAGTGGCAAAAACATTCAGTACTTC. It is translated as CASSLRIVGGSGKNIQYF.

This clonotype was found many times. V usage is TRBV5-6 and J usage is TRBJ1-1, with unresolved D. There are 15 residues in the CDR3. The V end was cut by 2 bases, the J end by 2 bases, with 13 bases between. The germline CDR1 and CDR2 sequences are SGHDT and YYEEEE. The CDR3 coding sequence is TGTGCCAGCAGCTTCGGCGGAGGGCTAAACACTGAAGCTTTCTTT. Translating gives CASSFGGGLNTEAFF.

About this clonotype: Relative to the germline gene, one junction end is altered; a read error may explain this. This chain uses TRBV12-5 with TRBJ2-3; 7 bases are a match to TRBD1. Germline values: CDR1 LGHNT, CDR2 FRNRAP. The CDR3 runs to 15 residues. CDR3 sequence: CVSGPGTVGPGTQYF. The CDR3 DNA reads TGTGTTAGTGGCCCCGGGACAGTGGGCCCCGGTACGCAGTATTTT. Supplemented by reference TRBV12-5 and TRBJ2-3, the full variable domain reads DARVTQTPRHKVTEMGQEVTMRCQPILGHNTVFWYRQTMMQGLELLAYFRNRAPLDDSGMPKDRFSAEMPDATLATLKIQPSEPRDSAVYFCVSGPGTVGPGTQYFGPGTRLTVL.

On this clonotype: Possible read error: a much larger clone is one base away. The CDR3: CASSLWFTDTQYF. In DNA form, the CDR3 reads TGCGCCAGCAGCTTATGGTTCACAGATACGCAGTATTTT. The chain employs TRBV5-1 and TRBJ2-3; no definite D call. Per germline, CDR1 SGHRS and CDR2 YFSETQ. This CDR3 has 13 residues. V lost 2 bases to trimming and J lost 2 bases, with 6 bases between them. The full variable domain, in which reference TRBV5-1 and TRBJ2-3 provide the parts outside the CDR3, is KAGVTQTPRYLIKTRGQQVTLSCSPISGHRSVSWYQQTPGQGLQFLFEYFSETQRNKGNFPGRFSGRQFSNSRSEMNVSTLELGDSALYLCASSLWFTDTQYFGPGTRLTVL.